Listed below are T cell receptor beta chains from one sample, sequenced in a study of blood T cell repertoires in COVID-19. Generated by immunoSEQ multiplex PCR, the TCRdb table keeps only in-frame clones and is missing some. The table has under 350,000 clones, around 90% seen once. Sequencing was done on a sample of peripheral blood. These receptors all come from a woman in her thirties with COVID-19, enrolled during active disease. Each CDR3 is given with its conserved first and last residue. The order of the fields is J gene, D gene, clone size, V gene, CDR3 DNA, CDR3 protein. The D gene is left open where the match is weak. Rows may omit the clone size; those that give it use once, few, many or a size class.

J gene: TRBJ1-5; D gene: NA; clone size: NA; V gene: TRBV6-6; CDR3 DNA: TGTGCCAGCAGCGACAGAGTTAGTAATAATCAGCCCCAGCATTTT; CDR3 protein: CASSDRVSNNQPQHF
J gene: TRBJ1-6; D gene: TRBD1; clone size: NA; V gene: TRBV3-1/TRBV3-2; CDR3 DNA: TGTGCCAGCAGTCAGGGGGCGCGTTCACCCCTCCACTTT; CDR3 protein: CASSQGARSPLHF
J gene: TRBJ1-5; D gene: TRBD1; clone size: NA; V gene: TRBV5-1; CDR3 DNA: TGCGCCAGCAGCCCTGATTCAGGGGGAAATCAGCCCCAGCATTTT; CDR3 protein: CASSPDSGGNQPQHF
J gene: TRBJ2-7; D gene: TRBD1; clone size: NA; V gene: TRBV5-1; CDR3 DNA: TGCGCCAGCAGCAGAGACAGGGGGGGCTACGAGCAGTACTTC; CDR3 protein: CASSRDRGGYEQYF
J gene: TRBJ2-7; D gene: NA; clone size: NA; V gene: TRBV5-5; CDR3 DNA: TGTGCCAGCAATGAACCTGGGACTGACTACGAGCAGTACTTC; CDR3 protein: CASNEPGTDYEQYF
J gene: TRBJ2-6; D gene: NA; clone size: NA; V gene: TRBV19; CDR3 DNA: TGTGCCAGTAGTATAGATCTATTTTCTGGGGCCAACGTCCTGACTTTC; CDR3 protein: CASSIDLFSGANVLTF
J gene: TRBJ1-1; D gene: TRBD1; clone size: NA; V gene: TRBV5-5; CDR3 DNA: TGTGCCAGCAGCTCCGGACAGGCCATGAACACTGAAGCTTTCTTT; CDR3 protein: CASSSGQAMNTEAFF
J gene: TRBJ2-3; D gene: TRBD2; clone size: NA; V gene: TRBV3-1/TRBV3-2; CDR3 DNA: TGTGCCAGCAGCCTCACGATCGGCGGGAGGGGGACAGATACGCAGTATTTT; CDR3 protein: CASSLTIGGRGTDTQYF
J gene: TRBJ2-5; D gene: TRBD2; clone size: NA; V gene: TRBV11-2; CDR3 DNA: TGTGCCAGCAGCCCCGCGGGGGGGACCCCCCATACCCAGTACTTC; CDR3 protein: CASSPAGGTPHTQYF
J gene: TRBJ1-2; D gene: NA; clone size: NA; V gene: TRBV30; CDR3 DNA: TGTGCCTGGAGCGACGGAGGGTCCTATGGCTACACCTTC; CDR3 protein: CAWSDGGSYGYTF
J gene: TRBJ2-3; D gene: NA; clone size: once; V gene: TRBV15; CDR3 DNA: TGTGCCACCAGCCGCGTGGGCCTTAACACAGATACGCAGTATTTT; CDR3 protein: CATSRVGLNTDTQYF
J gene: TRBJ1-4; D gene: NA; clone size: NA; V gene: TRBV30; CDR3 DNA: TGTGCCAGGGGTTCAGTCCGGGGTGAAAAACTGTTTTTT; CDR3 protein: CARGSVRGEKLFF
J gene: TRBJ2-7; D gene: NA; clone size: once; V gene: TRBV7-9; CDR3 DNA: TGTGCCAGCAGCTTAGCCGACACCGAGGGCCCCTACGAGCAGTACTTC; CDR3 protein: CASSLADTEGPYEQYF
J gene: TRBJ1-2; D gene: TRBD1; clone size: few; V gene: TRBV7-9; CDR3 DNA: TGTGCCAGCAGCCGGGGACAGCCTAACTATGGCTACACCTTC; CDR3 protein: CASSRGQPNYGYTF
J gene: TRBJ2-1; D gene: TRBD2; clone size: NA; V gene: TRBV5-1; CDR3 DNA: TGCGCCAGCAGCAGCCCTAGCGGGAGCCTCTCCTACAATGAGCAGTTCTTC; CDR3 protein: CASSSPSGSLSYNEQFF
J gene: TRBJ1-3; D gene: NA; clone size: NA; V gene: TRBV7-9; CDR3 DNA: TGTGCCAGCAGCCCATCTCAGGCAGGAAACACCATATATTTT; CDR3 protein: CASSPSQAGNTIYF
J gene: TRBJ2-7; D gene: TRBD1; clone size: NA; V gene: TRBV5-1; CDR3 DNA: TGCGCCAGCAGCGGCCGGGACAGAAACTACGAGCAGTACTTC; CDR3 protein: CASSGRDRNYEQYF
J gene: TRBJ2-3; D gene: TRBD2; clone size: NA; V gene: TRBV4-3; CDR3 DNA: TGCGCCAGCAGCCAAGATACCCTAGCGGGGATCACAGATACGCAGTATTTT; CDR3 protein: CASSQDTLAGITDTQYF
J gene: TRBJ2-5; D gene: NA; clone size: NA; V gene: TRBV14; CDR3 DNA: TGTGCCAGCAGCCACCGAGGACGGGAGTGGGAGACCCAGTACTTC; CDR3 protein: CASSHRGREWETQYF
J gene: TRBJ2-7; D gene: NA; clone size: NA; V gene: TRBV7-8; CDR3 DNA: TGTGCCAGCAGCCGAGAACTATTGGTCGACGAGCAGTACTTC; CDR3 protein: CASSRELLVDEQYF
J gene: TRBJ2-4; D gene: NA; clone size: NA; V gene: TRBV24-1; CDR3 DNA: TGTGCCACCAGTGGAAACCCCGAGGACACCCTAGCCAAAAACATTCAGTACTTC; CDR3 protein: CATSGNPEDTLAKNIQYF
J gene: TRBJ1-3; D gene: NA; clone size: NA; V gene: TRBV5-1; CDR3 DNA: TGCGCCAGCCCTCCCCCGAGCTCTGGAAACACCATATATTTT; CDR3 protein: CASPPPSSGNTIYF
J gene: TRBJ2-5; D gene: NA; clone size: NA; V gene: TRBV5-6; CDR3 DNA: TGTGCCAGCAGCTTGGGGGCAGGGCCAAGGGATGAGACCCAGTACTTC; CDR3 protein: CASSLGAGPRDETQYF
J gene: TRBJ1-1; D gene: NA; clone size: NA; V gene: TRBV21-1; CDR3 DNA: TGTGCCAGCAGCAATTACCGGGACAGCAACACTGAAGCTTTCTTT; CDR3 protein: CASSNYRDSNTEAFF
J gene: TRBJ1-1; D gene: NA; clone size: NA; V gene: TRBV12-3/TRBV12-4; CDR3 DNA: TGTGCCAGCAGCTTGGCGAACACTGAAGCTTTCTTT; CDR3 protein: CASSLANTEAFF
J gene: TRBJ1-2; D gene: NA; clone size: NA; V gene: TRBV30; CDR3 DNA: TGTGCCTGGAGTGTACGGTTCTATGGCTACACCTTC; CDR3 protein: CAWSVRFYGYTF
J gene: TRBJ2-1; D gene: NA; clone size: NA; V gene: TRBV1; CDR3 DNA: TGCACCAGCAGGCGCTGCCGAGGGGTAGCGGGAGTCCTCTACAATGAGCAGTTCTTC; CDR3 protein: CTSRRCRGVAGVLYNEQFF
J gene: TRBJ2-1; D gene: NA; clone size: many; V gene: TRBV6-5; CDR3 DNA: TGTGCCAGCAGTCTCGGACACTTCAATGAGCAGTTCTTC; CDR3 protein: CASSLGHFNEQFF
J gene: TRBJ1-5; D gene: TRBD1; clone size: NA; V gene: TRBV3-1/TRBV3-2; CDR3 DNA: TGTGCCAGCAGCCAAGACGGACAGGGAATTGTCAATCAGCCCCAGCATTTT; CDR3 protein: CASSQDGQGIVNQPQHF